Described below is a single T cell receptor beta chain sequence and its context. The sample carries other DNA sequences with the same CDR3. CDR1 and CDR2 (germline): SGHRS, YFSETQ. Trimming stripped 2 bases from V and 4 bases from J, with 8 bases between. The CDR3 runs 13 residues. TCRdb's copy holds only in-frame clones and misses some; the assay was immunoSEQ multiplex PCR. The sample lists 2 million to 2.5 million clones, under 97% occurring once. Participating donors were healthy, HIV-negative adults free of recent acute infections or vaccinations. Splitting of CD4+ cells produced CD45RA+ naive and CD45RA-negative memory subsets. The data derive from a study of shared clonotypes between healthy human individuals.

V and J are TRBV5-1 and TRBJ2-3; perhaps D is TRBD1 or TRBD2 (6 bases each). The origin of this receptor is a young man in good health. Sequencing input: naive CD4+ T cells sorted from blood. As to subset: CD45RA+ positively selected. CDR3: CASSFGGPDTQYF. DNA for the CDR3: TGCGCCAGCAGCTTCGGGGGCCCAGATACGCAGTATTTT.